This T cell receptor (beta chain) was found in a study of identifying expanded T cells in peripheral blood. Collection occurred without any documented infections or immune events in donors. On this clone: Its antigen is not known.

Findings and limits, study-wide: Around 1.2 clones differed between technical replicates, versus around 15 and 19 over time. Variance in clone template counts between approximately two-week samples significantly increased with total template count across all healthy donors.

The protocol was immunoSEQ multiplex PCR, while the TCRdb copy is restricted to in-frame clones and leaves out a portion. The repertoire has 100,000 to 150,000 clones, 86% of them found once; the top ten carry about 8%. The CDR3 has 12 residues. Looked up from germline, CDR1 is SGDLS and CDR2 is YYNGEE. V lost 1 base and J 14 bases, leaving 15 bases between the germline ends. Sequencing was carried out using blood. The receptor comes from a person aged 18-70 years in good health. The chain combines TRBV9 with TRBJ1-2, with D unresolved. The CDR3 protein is CASSVFNSPVTF. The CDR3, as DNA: TGTGCCAGCAGCGTATTCAACAGCCCCGTTACCTTC.